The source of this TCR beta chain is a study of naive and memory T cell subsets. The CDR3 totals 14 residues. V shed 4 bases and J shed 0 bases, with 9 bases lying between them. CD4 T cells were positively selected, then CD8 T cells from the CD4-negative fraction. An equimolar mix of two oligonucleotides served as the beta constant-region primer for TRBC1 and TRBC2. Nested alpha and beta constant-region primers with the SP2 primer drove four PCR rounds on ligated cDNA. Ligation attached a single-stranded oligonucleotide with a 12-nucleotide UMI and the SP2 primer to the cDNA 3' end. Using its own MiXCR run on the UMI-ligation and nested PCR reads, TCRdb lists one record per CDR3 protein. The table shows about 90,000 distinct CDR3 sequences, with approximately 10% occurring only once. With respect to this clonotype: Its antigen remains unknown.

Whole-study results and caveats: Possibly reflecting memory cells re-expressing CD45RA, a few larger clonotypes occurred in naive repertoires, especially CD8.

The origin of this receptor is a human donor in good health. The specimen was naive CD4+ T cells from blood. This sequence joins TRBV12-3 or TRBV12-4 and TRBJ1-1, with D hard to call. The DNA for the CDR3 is TGTGCCAGCAGTTCTTCTACTATGAACACTGAAGCTTTCTTT. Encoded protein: CASSSSTMNTEAFF.